This entry lists 12 T cell receptor beta chains sequenced from one sample in a study of spatial heterogeneity in lung cancer. Study outcomes and limitations: Tumor mutation counts were tracked by expanded intratumoral alpha and beta TCR counts.

The time point denotes: sample taken at primary tumor resection. The antigens for these receptors are not known. In TCRdb, the 5' RACE reads were re-called with MiXCR into one record per CDR3 protein. The profile shows more than 5,500 distinct CDR3 sequences, about 5.2% of them singletons. The input for sequencing was lung tumor tissue, taken at surgery. All receptors come from a male donor with early-stage non-small cell lung cancer.

This clonotype appeared many times. This chain joins TRBV6-6 and TRBJ2-2; tentatively, D is TRBD2 (6 bases). The CDR3 loop spans 16 amino acids. V dropped 2 bases and J dropped 4 bases, with 14 bases sitting between them. CDR1 and CDR2 from the germline V gene are MNHNY and SVGAGI (reference sequence). CDR3 DNA sequence: TGTGCCAGCAGTTACCGGGGGATAAGTGCCACCGGGGAGCTGTTTTTT. Its protein product is CASSYRGISATGELFF.

This clonotype was counted at least ten times. The rearrangement links TRBV6-6 to TRBJ2-1; 9 positions agree with TRBD2. Per germline, CDR1 MNHNY and CDR2 SVGAGI (reference sequence). V was pared by 0 bases and J by 2 bases, with 2 bases of the junction left unmatched. This CDR3 spans 16 amino acids. The chain's CDR3 is CASSYSIAGAYNEQFF. CDR3 in DNA: TGTGCCAGCAGTTACTCCATAGCGGGAGCCTACAATGAGCAGTTCTTC.

This clonotype was seen repeatedly, ten times or more. Sequence at one end of the junction differs from germline and may be a read error. This rearrangement joins TRBV6-6 to TRBJ1-1; tentative D call: TRBD1 (5 bases). Germline V lookup: CDR1 MNHNY, CDR2 SVGAGI (reference sequence). CDR3 size: 15 residues. CDR3 sequence (DNA): TGTGCCAGCACTTACCAGCGGGGCTTGAACACTGAAGCTTTCTTT. Translating it yields CASTYQRGLNTEAFF.

This clonotype was counted at least ten times. This chain joins TRBV12-3 or TRBV12-4 and TRBJ2-7, with D unresolved. The CDR3 sequence is 12 residues long. V was pared by 3 bases and J by 6 bases, with 9 bases between. CDR3 in DNA: TGTGCCAGCAGTTTCGGTCGGACCGAGCAGTACTTC. Protein: CASSFGRTEQYF.

This clonotype is medium-sized in the sample. The genes are TRBV15 and TRBJ2-2, with 7 bases fitting TRBD1. This CDR3 has 16 amino acids. In germline, CDR1 is LNHNV, CDR2 YYDKDF (reference sequence). Trimming took 2 bases from V and 4 from J; bases not matched to a gene: 7. The CDR3 DNA reads TGTGCCACCAGCAGATTGGGGAACAGGGGCACCGGGGAGCTGTTTTTT. It specifies CATSRLGNRGTGELFF.

This clonotype is medium-sized (0.01 to 0.1%) within its sample. The gene calls are TRBV6-5 and TRBJ1-4, with D possibly matching TRBD1 (6 bases). CDR1 is MNHEY and CDR2 is SVGAGI in the germline V gene. The CDR3 contains 17 residues. V lost 3 bases, J lost 14 bases, and 28 bases lay in between. The CDR3: CASSYRGLTGRSDSLFF. DNA for the CDR3: TGTGCCAGCAGTTATCGGGGGCTCACAGGGCGTTCCGATAGTCTGTTTTTT.

This clonotype has at least ten counts. The chain carries TRBV7-9 and TRBJ1-6, with 11 bases fitting TRBD1. CDR3 length: 17 residues. From germline, CDR1 is SEHNR and CDR2 FQNEAQ (reference sequence). Trimming removed 5 bases from V and 9 bases from J; junction bases left unmatched: 12. CDR3 in amino acids: CASSIQRTGGASSPLHF. The CDR3 DNA follows: TGTGCCAGCAGCATTCAGCGGACAGGGGGCGCCTCTTCACCCCTCCACTTT.

This clonotype was seen repeatedly, ten times or more. The V call is TRBV15, the J call TRBJ2-6; D is undetermined. V gave up 1 base and J gave up 0 bases, with 7 bases separating them. Germline lookup yields CDR1 LNHNV and CDR2 YYDKDF (reference sequence). The length of the CDR3 is 16 residues. CDR3 bases: TGTGCCACCAGCAGAGTATTCCTCTCTGGGGCCAACGTCCTGACTTTC. As protein: CATSRVFLSGANVLTF.

This clonotype was observed at least ten times. This rearrangement joins TRBV7-2 to TRBJ2-7; no clear D gene. The CDR3 is 12 residues long. Looked up from germline, CDR1 is SGHTA and CDR2 is FQGNSA. The ends were cut back, 2 bases at V and 3 bases at J, with 5 bases in the middle. The CDR3 is CASSLLGYEQYF. The CDR3 coding sequence is TGTGCCAGCAGCTTATTAGGCTACGAGCAGTACTTC.

In its sample, this clonotype was seen many times. The chain links TRBV29-1 to TRBJ1-2; D is undetermined. V lost 4 bases, J lost 1 base, and 7 bases lay in between. CDR1 SQVTM and CDR2 ANQGSEA come from the germline V gene. CDR3 length equals 12 residues. CDR3 nucleotide sequence: TGCAGCGTTGGCAGCAATAACTATGGCTACACCTTC. This encodes CSVGSNNYGYTF. The whole variable domain, filled in from reference TRBV29-1 and TRBJ1-2, reads SAVISQKPSRDICQRGTSLTIQCQVDSQVTMMFWYRQQPGQSLTLIATANQGSEATYESGFVIDKFPISRPNLTFSTLTVSNMSPEDSSIYLCSVGSNNYGYTFGSGTRLTVV.

This clonotype occurred once. V is TRBV27 and J is TRBJ2-1; perhaps D is TRBD1 or TRBD2 (5 bases each). In germline, CDR1 is MNHEY, CDR2 SMNVEV (reference sequence). The CDR3 covers 12 residues. V lost 8 bases and J lost 9, with 14 bases in between. CDR3 protein: CASLSGAGEQFF. CDR3 DNA sequence: TGTGCCAGCTTATCCGGGGCTGGTGAGCAGTTCTTC.

This clonotype occurred many times. This sequence joins TRBV5-1 and TRBJ1-1; D is unclear. Germline CDR1 SGHRS, CDR2 YFSETQ. The CDR3 loop spans 15 amino acids. V lost 1 base and J 6 bases, leaving 16 bases between the germline ends. CDR3 protein: CASSLRTAVNSEAFF. In DNA, the CDR3 is TGCGCCAGCAGCTTGAGGACGGCGGTCAATTCTGAAGCTTTCTTT.